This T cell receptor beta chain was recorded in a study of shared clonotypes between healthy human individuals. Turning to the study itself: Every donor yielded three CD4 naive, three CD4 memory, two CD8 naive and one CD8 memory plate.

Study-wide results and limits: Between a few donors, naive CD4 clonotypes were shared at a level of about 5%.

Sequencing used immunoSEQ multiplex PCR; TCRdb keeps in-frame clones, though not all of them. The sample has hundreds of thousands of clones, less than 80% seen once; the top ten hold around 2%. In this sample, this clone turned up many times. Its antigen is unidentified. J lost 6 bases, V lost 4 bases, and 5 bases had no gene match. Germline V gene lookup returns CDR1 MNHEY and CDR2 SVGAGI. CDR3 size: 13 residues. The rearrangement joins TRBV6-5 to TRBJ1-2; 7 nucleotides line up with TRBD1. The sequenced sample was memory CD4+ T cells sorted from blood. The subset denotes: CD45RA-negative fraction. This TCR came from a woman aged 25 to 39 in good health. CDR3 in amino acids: CASSSGTVNGYTF. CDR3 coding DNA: TGTGCCAGCAGTTCCGGGACAGTTAATGGCTACACCTTC.